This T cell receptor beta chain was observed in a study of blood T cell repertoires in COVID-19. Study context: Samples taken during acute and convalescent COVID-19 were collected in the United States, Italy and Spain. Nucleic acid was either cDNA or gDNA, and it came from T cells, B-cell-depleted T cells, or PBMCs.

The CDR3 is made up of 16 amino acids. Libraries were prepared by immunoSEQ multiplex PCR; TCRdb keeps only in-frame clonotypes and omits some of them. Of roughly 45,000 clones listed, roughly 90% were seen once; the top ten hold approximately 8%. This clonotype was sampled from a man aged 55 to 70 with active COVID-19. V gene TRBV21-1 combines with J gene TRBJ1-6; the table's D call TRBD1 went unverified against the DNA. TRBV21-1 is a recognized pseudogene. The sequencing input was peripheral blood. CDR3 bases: TGTGCCAGCAGCAAAGCGCCAGGAACATATAATTCACCCCTCCACTTT. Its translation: CASSKAPGTYNSPLHF.